A selection of T cell receptor beta chains follows, all from one sample in a study of T cell responses to AZD1222 COVID-19 vaccine. Data came from immunoSEQ multiplex PCR; TCRdb stores just in-frame clones and leaves some out. The profile shows around 130,000 clones, approximately 85% of them singletons. Specimen: peripheral blood, collected 28 days after the second AZD1222 dose. The source of these receptors is an adult who received the AZD1222 COVID-19 vaccine. CDR3s include the opening cysteine and the closing phenylalanine or tryptophan. D genes are given only for firm matches. Clone size is not always given. Where it is, it says once, few, many or a class for expanded clones.

j_call: TRBJ1-3
d_call: -
v_call: TRBV18
clone_size: -
cdr3_nt: TGTGCCAGCTCACCTGACGCGGAGGCTGGAAACACCATATATTTT
cdr3_aa: CASSPDAEAGNTIYF

j_call: TRBJ1-1
d_call: -
v_call: TRBV11-2
clone_size: -
cdr3_nt: TGTGCCAGCAGCTCTCACACGAACACTGAAGCTTTCTTT
cdr3_aa: CASSSHTNTEAFF

j_call: TRBJ1-2
d_call: TRBD1
v_call: TRBV6-6
clone_size: -
cdr3_nt: TGTGCCAGCAAGGGGACAGGGGAGTATGGCTACACCTTC
cdr3_aa: CASKGTGEYGYTF

j_call: TRBJ1-1
d_call: TRBD1
v_call: TRBV27
clone_size: once
cdr3_nt: TGTGCCAGCAGTCCTTGGACAGGGGAAACTGAAGCTTTCTTT
cdr3_aa: CASSPWTGETEAFF

j_call: TRBJ1-2
d_call: -
v_call: TRBV20-1
clone_size: -
cdr3_nt: TGCAGTGCTAGTTGGTTCAGCCGTGGGTATGGCTACACCTTC
cdr3_aa: CSASWFSRGYGYTF

j_call: TRBJ2-1
d_call: TRBD2
v_call: TRBV5-1
clone_size: -
cdr3_nt: TGCGCCAGCAGCTTGAATCTAGCGGGAGGGCGAGGTGAGCAGTTCTTC
cdr3_aa: CASSLNLAGGRGEQFF

j_call: TRBJ1-5
d_call: -
v_call: TRBV28
clone_size: -
cdr3_nt: TGTGCCAGCACCTTGGGGACGATTAGCAATCAGCCCCAGCATTTT
cdr3_aa: CASTLGTISNQPQHF

j_call: TRBJ1-4
d_call: -
v_call: TRBV4-1
clone_size: -
cdr3_nt: TGCGCCAGCAGCCAAGGAGTCGGCTTCGCAACTAATGAAAAACTGTTTTTT
cdr3_aa: CASSQGVGFATNEKLFF

j_call: TRBJ1-4
d_call: -
v_call: TRBV7-9
clone_size: -
cdr3_nt: TGTGCCAGCAGCACCCGGACATTCTATAATGAAAAACTGTTTTTT
cdr3_aa: CASSTRTFYNEKLFF

j_call: TRBJ2-4
d_call: -
v_call: TRBV6-5
clone_size: -
cdr3_nt: TGTGCCAGCACTCTAGGGGGTGATAACATTCAGTACTTC
cdr3_aa: CASTLGGDNIQYF

j_call: TRBJ1-5
d_call: TRBD1
v_call: TRBV28
clone_size: -
cdr3_nt: TGTGCCAGCAGCCTAAGGGACAGGGGGGATCAGCCCCAGCATTTT
cdr3_aa: CASSLRDRGDQPQHF

j_call: TRBJ2-3
d_call: TRBD2
v_call: TRBV11-2
clone_size: -
cdr3_nt: TGTGCCAGCAGCCCCCGACGCGGTAGCGGGAGAGCAGATACGCAGTATTTT
cdr3_aa: CASSPRRGSGRADTQYF

j_call: TRBJ1-5
d_call: -
v_call: TRBV6-5
clone_size: -
cdr3_nt: TGTGCCAGCAGTCTTAAGACACATAGCAATCAGCCCCAGCATTTT
cdr3_aa: CASSLKTHSNQPQHF

j_call: TRBJ1-3
d_call: TRBD1
v_call: TRBV10-3
clone_size: -
cdr3_nt: TGTGCCATCAGTGATGGGGACAGGGGAGGCACCATATATTTT
cdr3_aa: CAISDGDRGGTIYF

j_call: TRBJ1-4
d_call: -
v_call: TRBV7-9
clone_size: -
cdr3_nt: TGTGCCAGCAGCTTAGTTTTGGGACCGAATGAAAAACTGTTTTTT
cdr3_aa: CASSLVLGPNEKLFF

j_call: TRBJ2-7
d_call: -
v_call: TRBV24-1
clone_size: -
cdr3_nt: TGTGCCACCGCGGGGCCGCCCTCCTACGAGCAGTACTTC
cdr3_aa: CATAGPPSYEQYF

j_call: TRBJ1-5
d_call: -
v_call: TRBV7-9
clone_size: -
cdr3_nt: TGTGCCAGCAGCTTCGTGGACGGGAATCAGCCCCAGCATTTT
cdr3_aa: CASSFVDGNQPQHF

j_call: TRBJ2-7
d_call: -
v_call: TRBV11-3
clone_size: -
cdr3_nt: TGTGCCAGCAGCCGCAGAGGAGAGCAGTACTTC
cdr3_aa: CASSRRGEQYF

j_call: TRBJ1-1
d_call: -
v_call: TRBV7-9
clone_size: -
cdr3_nt: TGTGCCAGCTCGGAGGGGCCTAAGGGGGGCGAAACTGAAGCTTTCTTT
cdr3_aa: CASSEGPKGGETEAFF

j_call: TRBJ1-1
d_call: -
v_call: TRBV7-8
clone_size: -
cdr3_nt: TGTGCCAGCAGCTTGGGGGGGGGTGAAGCTTTCTTT
cdr3_aa: CASSLGGGEAFF

j_call: TRBJ2-3
d_call: TRBD2
v_call: TRBV4-2
clone_size: -
cdr3_nt: TGTGCCAGCAGCTATAGCGGGGATAGCACAGATACGCAGTATTTT
cdr3_aa: CASSYSGDSTDTQYF

j_call: TRBJ1-5
d_call: TRBD1
v_call: TRBV7-2
clone_size: -
cdr3_nt: TGTGCCAGCAGCTTGAGGACAGGGCCCAATCAGCCCCAGCATTTT
cdr3_aa: CASSLRTGPNQPQHF

j_call: TRBJ1-2
d_call: TRBD1
v_call: TRBV23-1
clone_size: -
cdr3_nt: TGCGCCAGCAGTCAATCTCGGGACAGGGGACAATATGGCTACACCTTC
cdr3_aa: CASSQSRDRGQYGYTF

j_call: TRBJ1-1
d_call: -
v_call: TRBV5-1
clone_size: -
cdr3_nt: TGCGCCAGCAGCCAGGCTGGTATGAACACTGAAGCTTTCTTT
cdr3_aa: CASSQAGMNTEAFF

j_call: TRBJ1-2
d_call: TRBD1
v_call: TRBV6-5
clone_size: -
cdr3_nt: TGTGCCAGCAGTCCTCCGGGACAGGATGGCTACACCTTC
cdr3_aa: CASSPPGQDGYTF

j_call: TRBJ2-5
d_call: -
v_call: TRBV29-1
clone_size: -
cdr3_nt: TGCAGCGTTCTGGAGGAGACCCAGTACTTC
cdr3_aa: CSVLEETQYF

j_call: TRBJ2-3
d_call: -
v_call: TRBV7-2
clone_size: -
cdr3_nt: TGTGCCAGCAGCTTATCATGGAGTTCAGATACGCAGTATTTT
cdr3_aa: CASSLSWSSDTQYF

j_call: TRBJ1-1
d_call: TRBD1
v_call: TRBV10-2
clone_size: -
cdr3_nt: TGCGCCAGTAGACAGGGGTTTCCCACTGAAGCTTTCTTT
cdr3_aa: CASRQGFPTEAFF

j_call: TRBJ2-1
d_call: -
v_call: TRBV2
clone_size: few
cdr3_nt: TGTGCCAGCAGGTTTGGGCAAGACAATGAGCAGTTCTTC
cdr3_aa: CASRFGQDNEQFF

j_call: TRBJ2-7
d_call: TRBD1
v_call: TRBV18
clone_size: -
cdr3_nt: TGTGCCAGCTCACGTGGACAGGGCGCCGAGCAGTACTTC
cdr3_aa: CASSRGQGAEQYF

j_call: TRBJ1-6
d_call: TRBD1
v_call: TRBV18
clone_size: -
cdr3_nt: TGTGCCAGCTCACCACCGGGGGAATTGACAGGGGGGAATTCACCCCTCCACTTT
cdr3_aa: CASSPPGELTGGNSPLHF

j_call: TRBJ2-3
d_call: TRBD2
v_call: TRBV28
clone_size: -
cdr3_nt: TGTGCCAACTCAAGGGGACTAGCGGGAGAAACAGATACGCAGTATTTT
cdr3_aa: CANSRGLAGETDTQYF

j_call: TRBJ2-1
d_call: -
v_call: TRBV29-1
clone_size: -
cdr3_nt: TGCAGCGTAGGCCGGGAAGACAATGAGCAGTTCTTC
cdr3_aa: CSVGREDNEQFF